The rows below give T cell receptor beta chains drawn from one sample of a study of vaccination effects on CD4 cells after COVID-19. No antigen is known for these receptors. Clones were sequenced by immunoSEQ multiplex PCR, and TCRdb holds only the in-frame ones, with some missing. The table has tens of thousands of clones, over 75% seen once; the top ten hold more than 2%. Sample: CD4+ T cells from PBMCs cultured with HCoV-229E spike peptides, taken before COVID-19 vaccination. All receptors come from a human donor who received a COVID-19 vaccine. The CDR3 runs from the conserved cysteine through the conserved F or W. Each record gives: J gene, V gene, CDR3 protein.

J: TRBJ2-2; V: TRBV19; CDR3: CASSIYTNTGELFF
J: TRBJ2-3; V: TRBV7-9; CDR3: CASSLVRGAPGFKKYF
J: TRBJ2-6; V: TRBV7-8; CDR3: CASSESGANVLTF
J: TRBJ2-3; V: TRBV9; CDR3: CASSLFTSTDTQYF
J: TRBJ2-3; V: TRBV29-1; CDR3: CSVAGGVSDTQYF
J: TRBJ2-6; V: TRBV27; CDR3: CASTGVHSGANVLTF
J: TRBJ2-1; V: TRBV10-1; CDR3: CASSDLAGGPGNEQFF
J: TRBJ2-2; V: TRBV5-1; CDR3: CASSSDSLGGELFF
J: TRBJ1-1; V: TRBV7-2; CDR3: CASSLVWGQAEAGAFF
J: TRBJ2-2; V: TRBV5-1; CDR3: CASSLDWGLTGELFF
J: TRBJ2-5; V: TRBV20-1; CDR3: CSAKGQETQYF
J: TRBJ2-5; V: TRBV5-1; CDR3: CASSPIFQETQYF
J: TRBJ1-2; V: TRBV6-2/TRBV6-3; CDR3: CASSTIQGNGYTF
J: TRBJ2-3; V: TRBV12-5; CDR3: CASSPWDRGSEDTQYF
J: TRBJ1-2; V: TRBV2; CDR3: CASSRTGYGYTF
J: TRBJ1-5; V: TRBV11-2; CDR3: CASSRMGQPQHF
J: TRBJ1-6; V: TRBV6-5; CDR3: CASIWTGADSPLHF
J: TRBJ2-5; V: TRBV7-8; CDR3: CASSFTGQETQYF
J: TRBJ1-1; V: TRBV7-2; CDR3: CASSLPSYTEAFF
J: TRBJ1-6; V: TRBV30; CDR3: CAWTISRSSYNSPLHF